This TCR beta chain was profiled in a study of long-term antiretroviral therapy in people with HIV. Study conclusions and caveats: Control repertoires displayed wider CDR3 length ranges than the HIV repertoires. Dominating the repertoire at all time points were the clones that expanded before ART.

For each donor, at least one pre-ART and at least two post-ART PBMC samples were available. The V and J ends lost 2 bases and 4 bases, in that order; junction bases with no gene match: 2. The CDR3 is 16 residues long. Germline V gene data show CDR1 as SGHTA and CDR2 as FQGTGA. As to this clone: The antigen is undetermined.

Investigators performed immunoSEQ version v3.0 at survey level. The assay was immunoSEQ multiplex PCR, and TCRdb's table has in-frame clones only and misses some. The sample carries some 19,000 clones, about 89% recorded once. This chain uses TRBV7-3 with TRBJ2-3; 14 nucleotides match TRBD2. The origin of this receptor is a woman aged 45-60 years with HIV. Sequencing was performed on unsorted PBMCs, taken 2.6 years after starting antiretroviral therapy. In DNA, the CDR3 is TGTGCCAGCAGCTTAGGACTAGCGGGAGGATCAGATACGCAGTATTTT. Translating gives CASSLGLAGGSDTQYF.